This TCR beta chain was captured in a study of OX40 agonist ivuxolimab in advanced cancers. As for the study in general: Dosing consisted of intravenous ivuxolimab at 0.01 to 10 mg/kg every 2 weeks. Of mixed ages from about 23 to 79 and averaging about 60 years, the group was roughly 83% male. Study-level results: Within 6 weeks, CD4+ and CD8+ blood T cells expanded clonally at 0.1 to 3.0 mg/kg.

With V trimmed by 6 bases and J by 3 bases, 9 bases remained unmatched. CDR1 and CDR2 (germline): SNHLY, FYNNEI. The CDR3 runs to 15 residues. Only in-frame clones appear in the TCRdb table, and some are missing; sequencing was by immunoSEQ multiplex PCR. The sample has 35,000 to 50,000 clones, around 90% seen once. A note on this clone: Its antigen is as yet unknown.

The starting material was CD4+ or CD8+ T cells sorted from blood, obtained in a trial of the OX40 agonist ivuxolimab. V is TRBV2 and J is TRBJ2-5; 8 nucleotides agree with TRBD1. The TCR originated in an adult with an advanced solid tumor such as melanoma, head and neck, liver or kidney cancer. The CDR3 is CASSSLGTGEETQYF. CDR3 coding DNA: TGTGCCAGCAGCTCTTTGGGGACAGGCGAAGAGACCCAGTACTTC.